These 6 T cell receptor beta chains were sequenced from one sample in a study of regulatory T cells in long-lasting Graves disease. Both iRepertoire HTBI primers and Arm-PCR of CDR3 regions were used to build the TCR beta libraries. TCRdb recomputed calls from the multiplex PCR reads with MiXCR, one row per CDR3 protein. The sample contains 400,000 to 600,000 distinct CDR3 sequences, 20% to 25% of which appear only once. Time point noted: persistent/refractory GD, antithyroid drugs over 5 years with positive TRAb. From PBMCs, RNA was extracted and then used to make the TCR library. The material sequenced was peripheral blood mononuclear cells (PBMCs), taken when the disease was refractory, from a patient treated with antithyroid drugs. These receptors originate from a female donor with Graves disease.

This chain joins TRBV19 and TRBJ2-2; TRBD2 aligns across 14 bases. V shed 5 bases and J 4 bases; nucleotides not matched to a gene: 6. Germline V gives CDR1 LNHDA, CDR2 SQIVND (reference sequence). This CDR3 has 17 residues. Written as DNA, the CDR3 is TGTGCCAGTAGTCCTAGGGGACTAGCGGGGGCCACCGGGGAGCTGTTTTTT. Protein sequence: CASSPRGLAGATGELFF.

The table lists this clonotype with many counts. The V gene is TRBV24-1, the J gene TRBJ1-5; D is uncertain. V was shortened by 6 bases and J by 3 bases, with 11 bases between the two germline ends. This CDR3 contains 14 residues. Per germline, CDR1 KGHDR and CDR2 SFDVKD. The CDR3 here is CATSLTGSNQPQHF. In nucleotides, the CDR3 is TGTGCCACCAGTCTTACTGGCTCCAATCAGCCCCAGCATTTT.

This clonotype has ten or more counts. The chain links TRBV6-1 to TRBJ2-7; no clear D gene. Germline-derived CDR1 and CDR2 are MNHNS and SASEGT. V gave up 5 bases and J gave up 2 bases, with 10 bases separating them. CDR3 length: 13 residues. In DNA form, the CDR3 reads TGTGCCAGCAGTAGAGACGCCACCTACGAGCAGTACTTC. Its translation: CASSRDATYEQYF.

Worth noting for this clonotype: This may arise from a read error, as a much more abundant clone is one base away. The chain recombines TRBV7-2 with TRBJ2-5; possible D gene TRBD2, 7 bases. This CDR3 spans 14 amino acids. Per germline, CDR1 SGHTA and CDR2 FQGNSA. In DNA form, the CDR3 reads TGTGCCGGCAGCTTGTGGGGGGGCGGAGAGACCCAGTACTTC. It is translated as CAGSLWGGGETQYF.

This clonotype was counted ten times or more. V is TRBV6-5 and J is TRBJ2-2; TRBD1 is a possible D gene (5 bases). The CDR3 runs 16 residues. CDR1 MNHEY and CDR2 SVGAGI come from the germline V gene. The germline V and J ends were trimmed by 2 bases and 1 base, with 11 bases remaining between them. The CDR3 here is CASSYATDLNTGELFF. Here the CDR3 DNA reads TGTGCCAGCAGTTACGCGACAGATTTGAACACCGGGGAGCTGTTTTTT.

In the case of this clonotype: This clone may be a read error of a much larger clone one base away. The chain has TRBV28 and TRBJ1-3; D might be TRBD1 (5 bases). This CDR3 has 13 residues. Trimming left V 5 bases short and J 4 bases short, with 9 bases between. Germline V CDR1 and CDR2: MDHEN, SYDVKM. DNA of the CDR3: TGTGCCAGCAGTGGGGCCGAAGGAAACACCATATATTTT. Its translation: CASSGAEGNTIYF. The full variable domain, rest sourced from reference TRBV28 and TRBJ1-3, is DVKVTQSSRYLVKRTGEKVFLECVQDMDHENMFWYRQDPGLGLRLIYFSYDVKMKEKGDIPEGYSVSREKKERFSLILESASTNQTSMYLCASSGAEGNTIYFGEGSWLTVV.